The entry below gives a single T cell receptor (beta chain) sequence along with its context. As yet, its antigen is unknown. The source of the sample is a study of cytomegalovirus exposure and HLA in healthy donors. General observations from the study: As confirmed in vitro, a few CMV-associated chains were specific for CMV antigens.

This CDR3 contains 12 residues. V lost 0 bases, J lost 12 bases, and 11 bases lay in between. Germline loops: CDR1 MNHNS, CDR2 SASEGT. It was with 60 Vbeta and 13 Jbeta primers that the PCR ran. Sequencing used immunoSEQ multiplex PCR; TCRdb keeps in-frame clones, though not all of them. The data show 150,000 or so clones, around 81% seen once. This rearrangement joins TRBV6-1 to TRBJ1-2; the D gene is possibly TRBD1 (6 bases). This TCR was sampled from a man over 45 in good health and CMV-seronegative. Sequencing was done on a sample of PBMCs. CDR3 nucleotides: TGTGCCAGCAGTGAAGCGCTGAGGGACAACACCTTC. Translating gives CASSEALRDNTF.